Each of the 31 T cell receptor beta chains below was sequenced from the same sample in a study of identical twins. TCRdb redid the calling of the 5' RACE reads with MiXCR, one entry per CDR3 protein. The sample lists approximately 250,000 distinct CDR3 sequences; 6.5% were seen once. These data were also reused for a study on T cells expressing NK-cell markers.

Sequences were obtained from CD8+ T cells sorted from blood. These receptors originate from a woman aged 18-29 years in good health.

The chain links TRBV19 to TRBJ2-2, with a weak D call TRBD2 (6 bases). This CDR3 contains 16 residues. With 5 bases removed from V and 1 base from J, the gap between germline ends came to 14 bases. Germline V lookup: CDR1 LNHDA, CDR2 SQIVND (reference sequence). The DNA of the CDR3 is TGTGCCAGTAGTTGGGGCGGGACTTTGAACACCGGGGAGCTGTTTTTT. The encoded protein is CASSWGGTLNTGELFF.

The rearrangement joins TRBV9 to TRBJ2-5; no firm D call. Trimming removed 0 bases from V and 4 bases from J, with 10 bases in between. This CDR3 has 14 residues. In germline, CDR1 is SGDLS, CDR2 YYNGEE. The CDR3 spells CASSVDGSSETQYF. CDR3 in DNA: TGTGCCAGCAGCGTAGACGGATCATCAGAGACCCAGTACTTC. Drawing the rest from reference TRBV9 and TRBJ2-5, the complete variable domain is DSGVTQTPKHLITATGQRVTLRCSPRSGDLSVYWYQQSLDQGLQFLIQYYNGEERAKGNILERFSAQQFPDLHSELNLSSLELGDSALYFCASSVDGSSETQYFGPGTRLLVL.

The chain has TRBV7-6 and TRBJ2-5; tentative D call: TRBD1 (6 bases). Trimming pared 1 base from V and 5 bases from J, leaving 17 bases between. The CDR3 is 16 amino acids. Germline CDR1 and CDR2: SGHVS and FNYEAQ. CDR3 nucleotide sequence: TGTGCCAGCAGCTTAGTAGACAGGACCGAGGGGGAGACCCAGTACTTC. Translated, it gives CASSLVDRTEGETQYF.

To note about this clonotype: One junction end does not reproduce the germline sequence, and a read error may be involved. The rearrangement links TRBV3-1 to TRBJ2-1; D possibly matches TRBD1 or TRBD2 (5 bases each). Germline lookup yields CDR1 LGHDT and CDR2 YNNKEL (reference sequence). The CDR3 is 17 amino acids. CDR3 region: CATSQQVPWGPGSEQFF. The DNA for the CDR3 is TGTGCCACCAGCCAACAGGTACCGTGGGGACCTGGTAGTGAGCAGTTCTTC.

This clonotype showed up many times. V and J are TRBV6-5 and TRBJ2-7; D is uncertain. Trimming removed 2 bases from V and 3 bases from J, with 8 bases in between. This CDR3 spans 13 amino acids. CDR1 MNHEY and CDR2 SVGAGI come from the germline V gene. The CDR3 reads CASSYGIHYEQYF. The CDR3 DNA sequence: TGTGCCAGCAGTTACGGCATTCACTACGAGCAGTACTTC.

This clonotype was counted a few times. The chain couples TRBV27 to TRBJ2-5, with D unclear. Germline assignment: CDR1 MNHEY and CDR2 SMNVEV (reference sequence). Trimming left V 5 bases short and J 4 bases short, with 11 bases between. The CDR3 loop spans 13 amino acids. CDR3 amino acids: CASSPGLGETQYF. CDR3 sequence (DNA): TGTGCCAGCAGTCCCGGGCTAGGAGAGACCCAGTACTTC.

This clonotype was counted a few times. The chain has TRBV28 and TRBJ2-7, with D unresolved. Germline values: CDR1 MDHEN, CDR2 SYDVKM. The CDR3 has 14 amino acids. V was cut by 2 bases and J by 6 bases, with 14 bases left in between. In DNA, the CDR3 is TGTGCCAGCAGTTTAGTGGGTAGAACTTCCGAGCAGTACTTC. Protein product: CASSLVGRTSEQYF. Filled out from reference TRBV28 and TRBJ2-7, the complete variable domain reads DVKVTQSSRYLVKRTGEKVFLECVQDMDHENMFWYRQDPGLGLRLIYFSYDVKMKEKGDIPEGYSVSREKKERFSLILESASTNQTSMYLCASSLVGRTSEQYFGPGTRLTVT.

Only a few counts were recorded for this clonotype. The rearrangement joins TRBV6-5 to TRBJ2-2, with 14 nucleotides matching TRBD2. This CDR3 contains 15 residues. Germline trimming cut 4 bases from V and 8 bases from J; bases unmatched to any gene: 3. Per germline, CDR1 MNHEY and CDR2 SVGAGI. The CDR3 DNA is TGTGCCAGCAGTTTGGGACTAGCGGGAGAGGGGGAGCTGTTTTTT. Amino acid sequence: CASSLGLAGEGELFF.

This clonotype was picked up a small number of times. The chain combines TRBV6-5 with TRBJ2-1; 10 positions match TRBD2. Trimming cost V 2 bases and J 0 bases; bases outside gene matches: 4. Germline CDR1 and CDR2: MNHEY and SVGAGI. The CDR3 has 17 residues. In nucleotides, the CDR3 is TGTGCCAGCAGTTACAGGGCTAGCGGGAGCTCCTACAATGAGCAGTTCTTC. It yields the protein CASSYRASGSSYNEQFF.

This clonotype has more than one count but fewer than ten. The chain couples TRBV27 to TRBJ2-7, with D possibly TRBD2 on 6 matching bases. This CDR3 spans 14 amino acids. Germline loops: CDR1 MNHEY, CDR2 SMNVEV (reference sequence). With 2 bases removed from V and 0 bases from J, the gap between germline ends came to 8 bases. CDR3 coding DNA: TGTGCCAGCAGTTTACGCGGGGACTCCTACGAGCAGTACTTC. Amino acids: CASSLRGDSYEQYF.

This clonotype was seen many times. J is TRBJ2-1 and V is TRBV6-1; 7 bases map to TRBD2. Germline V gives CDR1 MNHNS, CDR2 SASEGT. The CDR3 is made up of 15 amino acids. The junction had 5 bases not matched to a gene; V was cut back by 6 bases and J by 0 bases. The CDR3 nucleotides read TGTGCCAGCAGCCCGGGCGGGAGCTCCTACAATGAGCAGTTCTTC. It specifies CASSPGGSSYNEQFF.

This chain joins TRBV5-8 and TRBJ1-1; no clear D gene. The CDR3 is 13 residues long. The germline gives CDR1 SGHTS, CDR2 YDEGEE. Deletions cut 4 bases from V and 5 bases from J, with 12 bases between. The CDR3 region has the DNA TGTGCCAGCAGCGTCAGGCGGGGAACTGAAGCTTTCTTT. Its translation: CASSVRRGTEAFF. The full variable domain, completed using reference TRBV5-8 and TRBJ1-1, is EAGVTQSPTHLIKTRGQQATLRCSPISGHTSVYWYQQALGLGLQFLLWYDEGEERNRGNFPPRFSGRQFPNYSSELNVNALELEDSALYLCASSVRRGTEAFFGQGTRLTVV.

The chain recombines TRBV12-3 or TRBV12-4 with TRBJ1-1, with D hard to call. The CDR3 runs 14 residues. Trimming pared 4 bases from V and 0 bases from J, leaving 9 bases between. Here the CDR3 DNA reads TGTGCCAGCAGTTCGAGGTATCTGAACACTGAAGCTTTCTTT. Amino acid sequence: CASSSRYLNTEAFF.

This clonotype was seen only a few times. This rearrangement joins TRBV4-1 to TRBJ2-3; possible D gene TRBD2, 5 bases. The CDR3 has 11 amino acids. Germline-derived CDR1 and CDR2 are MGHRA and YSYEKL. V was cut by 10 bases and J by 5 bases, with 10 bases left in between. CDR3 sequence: CATYEGDTQYF. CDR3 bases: TGCGCCACCTACGAGGGAGATACGCAGTATTTT.

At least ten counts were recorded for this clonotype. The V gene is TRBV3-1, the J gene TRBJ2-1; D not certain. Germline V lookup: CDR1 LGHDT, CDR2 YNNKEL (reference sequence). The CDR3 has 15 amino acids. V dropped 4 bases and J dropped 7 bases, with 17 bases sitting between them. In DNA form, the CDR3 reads TGTGCCAGCAGCCCGGAAATCCTCCGCAGGAATGAGCAGTTCTTC. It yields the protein CASSPEILRRNEQFF.

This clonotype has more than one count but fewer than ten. Here the CDR3 reads CASSSFGAGGIHNEQFF. For the CDR3, the DNA is TGTGCCAGCAGCTCCTTCGGCGCGGGAGGGATCCACAATGAGCAGTTCTTC. The chain uses TRBV5-8 and TRBJ2-1; 9 bases are shared with TRBD2. The CDR3 covers 17 residues. Germline CDR1 is SGHTS and CDR2 is YDEGEE. Losses at the gene ends were 3 bases for V and 5 bases for J; bases not matched to a gene: 12.

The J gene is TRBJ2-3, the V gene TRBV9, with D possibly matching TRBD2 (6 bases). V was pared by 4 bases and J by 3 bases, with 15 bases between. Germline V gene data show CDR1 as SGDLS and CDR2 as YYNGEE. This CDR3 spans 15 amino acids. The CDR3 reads CASSPGTFLTDTQYF. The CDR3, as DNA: TGTGCCAGCAGCCCCGGGACTTTCCTTACAGATACGCAGTATTTT.

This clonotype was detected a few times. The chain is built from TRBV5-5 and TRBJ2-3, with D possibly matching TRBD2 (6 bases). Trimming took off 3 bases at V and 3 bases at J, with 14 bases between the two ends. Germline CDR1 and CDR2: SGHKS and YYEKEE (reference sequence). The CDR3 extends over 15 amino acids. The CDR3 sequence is CASSWSGVRTDTQYF. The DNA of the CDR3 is TGTGCCAGCAGCTGGTCGGGGGTAAGGACAGATACGCAGTATTTT. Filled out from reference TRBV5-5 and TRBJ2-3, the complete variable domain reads DAGVTQSPTHLIKTRGQQVTLRCSPISGHKSVSWYQQVLGQGPQFIFQYYEKEERGRGNFPDRFSARQFPNYSSELNVNALLLGDSALYLCASSWSGVRTDTQYFGPGTRLTVL.

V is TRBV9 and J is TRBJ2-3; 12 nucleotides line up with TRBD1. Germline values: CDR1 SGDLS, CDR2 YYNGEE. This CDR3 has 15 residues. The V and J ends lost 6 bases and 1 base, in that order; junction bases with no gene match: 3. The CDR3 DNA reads TGTGCCAGCACCGGGACAGGGGGCGGCACAGATACGCAGTATTTT. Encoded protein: CASTGTGGGTDTQYF.

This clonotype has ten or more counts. For the CDR3, the DNA is TGTGCCAGCAGGGCCGGGACTAGCGGGACCTACGAGCAGTACTTC. As protein: CASRAGTSGTYEQYF. The rearrangement uses TRBV5-5 and TRBJ2-7, with 13 bases fitting TRBD2. The CDR3 has 15 residues. The trim removed 5 bases at V and 2 bases at J, leaving 4 bases unmatched. CDR1 and CDR2 from the germline V gene are SGHKS and YYEKEE (reference sequence).

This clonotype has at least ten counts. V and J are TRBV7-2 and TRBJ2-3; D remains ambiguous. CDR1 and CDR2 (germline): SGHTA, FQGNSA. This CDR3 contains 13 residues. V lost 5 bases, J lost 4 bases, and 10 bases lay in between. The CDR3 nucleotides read TGTGCCAGCAGCCCAATCCTATCAGATACGCAGTATTTT. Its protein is CASSPILSDTQYF.

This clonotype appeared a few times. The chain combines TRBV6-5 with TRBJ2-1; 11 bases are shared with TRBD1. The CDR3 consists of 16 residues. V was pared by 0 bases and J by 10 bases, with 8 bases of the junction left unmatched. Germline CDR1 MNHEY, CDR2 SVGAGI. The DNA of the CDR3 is TGTGCCAGCAGTTACTCGATTGAGGACAGGGGGCCCGAGCAGTTCTTC. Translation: CASSYSIEDRGPEQFF.

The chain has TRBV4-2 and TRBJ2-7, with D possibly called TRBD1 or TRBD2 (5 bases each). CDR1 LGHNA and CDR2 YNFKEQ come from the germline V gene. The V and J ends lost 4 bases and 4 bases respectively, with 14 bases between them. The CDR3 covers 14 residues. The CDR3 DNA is TGTGCCAGCAGCCCGGGTCGGGGCGCGTACGAGCAGTACTTC. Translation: CASSPGRGAYEQYF.

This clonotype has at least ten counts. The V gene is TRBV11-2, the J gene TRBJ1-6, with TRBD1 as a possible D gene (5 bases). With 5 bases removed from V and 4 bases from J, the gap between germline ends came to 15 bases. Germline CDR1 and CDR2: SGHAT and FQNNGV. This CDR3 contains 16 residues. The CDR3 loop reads CASSQGLTEYNSPLHF. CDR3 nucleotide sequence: TGTGCCAGCAGCCAGGGATTGACGGAGTATAATTCACCCCTCCACTTT.

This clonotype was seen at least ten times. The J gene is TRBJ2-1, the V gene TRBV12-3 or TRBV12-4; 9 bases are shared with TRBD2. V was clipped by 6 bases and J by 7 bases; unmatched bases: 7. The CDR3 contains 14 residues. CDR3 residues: CASSPSSGTNEQFF. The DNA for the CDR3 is TGTGCCAGCAGCCCTTCTAGCGGGACTAATGAGCAGTTCTTC.

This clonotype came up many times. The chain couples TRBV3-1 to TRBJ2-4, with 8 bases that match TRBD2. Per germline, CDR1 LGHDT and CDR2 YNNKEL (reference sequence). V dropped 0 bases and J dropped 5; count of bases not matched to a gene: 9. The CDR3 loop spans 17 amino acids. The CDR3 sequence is CASSQEAAGALENIQYF. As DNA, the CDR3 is TGTGCCAGCAGCCAAGAGGCAGCGGGAGCTCTCGAAAACATTCAGTACTTC.

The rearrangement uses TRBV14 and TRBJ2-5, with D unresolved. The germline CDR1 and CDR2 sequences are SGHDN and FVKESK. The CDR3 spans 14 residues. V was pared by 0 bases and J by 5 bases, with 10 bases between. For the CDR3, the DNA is TGTGCCAGCAGCCAAGACTCCAGCTCGGAGACCCAGTACTTC. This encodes CASSQDSSSETQYF.

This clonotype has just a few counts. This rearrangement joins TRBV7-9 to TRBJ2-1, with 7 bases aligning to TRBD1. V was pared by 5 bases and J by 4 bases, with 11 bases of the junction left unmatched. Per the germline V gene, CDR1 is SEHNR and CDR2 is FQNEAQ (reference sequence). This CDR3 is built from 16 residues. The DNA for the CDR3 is TGTGCCAGCAGCCCGAGACAGGGTATACAATACAATGAGCAGTTCTTC. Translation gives CASSPRQGIQYNEQFF.

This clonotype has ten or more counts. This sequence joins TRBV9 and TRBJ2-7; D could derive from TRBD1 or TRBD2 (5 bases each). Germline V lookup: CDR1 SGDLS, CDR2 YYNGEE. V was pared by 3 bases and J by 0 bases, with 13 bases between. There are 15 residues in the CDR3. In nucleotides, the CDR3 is TGTGCCAGCAGCGAAGGGGCGGGCAGCTCCTACGAGCAGTACTTC. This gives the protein CASSEGAGSSYEQYF. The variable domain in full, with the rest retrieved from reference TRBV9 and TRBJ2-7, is DSGVTQTPKHLITATGQRVTLRCSPRSGDLSVYWYQQSLDQGLQFLIQYYNGEERAKGNILERFSAQQFPDLHSELNLSSLELGDSALYFCASSEGAGSSYEQYFGPGTRLTVT.

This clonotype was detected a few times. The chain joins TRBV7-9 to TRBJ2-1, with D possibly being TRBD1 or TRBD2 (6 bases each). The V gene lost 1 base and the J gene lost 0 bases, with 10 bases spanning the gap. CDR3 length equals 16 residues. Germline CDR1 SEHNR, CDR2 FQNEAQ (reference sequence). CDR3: CASSLEGGISYNEQFF. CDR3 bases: TGTGCCAGCAGCTTAGAGGGGGGTATCTCCTACAATGAGCAGTTCTTC.

This chain's CDR3 is CAIGGGDSYEQYF. CDR3 DNA sequence: TGTGCCATCGGTGGCGGGGACTCCTACGAGCAGTACTTC. This sequence joins TRBV10-3 and TRBJ2-7, with D possibly being TRBD2 (6 bases). Per the germline V gene, CDR1 is ENHRY and CDR2 is SYGVKD. Between the trimmed V and J ends, which lost 8 bases and 0 bases, there was a span of 11 bases. CDR3 length equals 13 residues.